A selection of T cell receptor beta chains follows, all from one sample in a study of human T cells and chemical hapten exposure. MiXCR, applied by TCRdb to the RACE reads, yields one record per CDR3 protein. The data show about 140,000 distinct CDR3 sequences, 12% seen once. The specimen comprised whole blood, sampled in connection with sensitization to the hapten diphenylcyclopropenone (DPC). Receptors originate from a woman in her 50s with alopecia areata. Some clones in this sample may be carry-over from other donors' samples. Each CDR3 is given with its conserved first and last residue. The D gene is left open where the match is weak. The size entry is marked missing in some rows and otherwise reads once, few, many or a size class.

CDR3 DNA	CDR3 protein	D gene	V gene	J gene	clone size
TGCAGTGCTAGAGGGGGGTTCACTGAAGCTTTCTTT	CSARGGFTEAFF	NA	TRBV20-1	TRBJ1-1	few
TGTGCCAGCAGCCCACCCGGGACTAGTCTAGATACGCAGTATTTT	CASSPPGTSLDTQYF	TRBD2	TRBV12-3/TRBV12-4	TRBJ2-3	many
TGTGCCAGCAGTCCGACAGCTTCCTATGGCTACACCTTC	CASSPTASYGYTF	NA	TRBV6-6	TRBJ1-2	NA
TGCAGTGCCCTTCTCGGACAGGGGAATCAGCCCCAGCATTTT	CSALLGQGNQPQHF	TRBD1	TRBV20-1	TRBJ1-5	NA
TGTGCCAGCAGTGAAGGACGGTCCTCTGGAAACACCATATATTTT	CASSEGRSSGNTIYF	NA	TRBV2	TRBJ1-3	few
TGTGCCTGGAGTACGGGAGGCCTGGGGGAGACCCAGTACTTC	CAWSTGGLGETQYF	TRBD2	TRBV30	TRBJ2-5	few
TGTGCCAGCAGCGTAAGGGGGGTAGAACAAGAGACCCAGTACTTC	CASSVRGVEQETQYF	NA	TRBV9	TRBJ2-5	few
TGTGCCAGCAGCCACCGGGGTTCGAACACCGGGGAGCTGTTTTTT	CASSHRGSNTGELFF	NA	TRBV7-9	TRBJ2-2	few
TGTGCCAGCAGCAGAGGGGATAGCGGCCTACTGAACGAGCAGTACTTC	CASSRGDSGLLNEQYF	NA	TRBV9	TRBJ2-7	NA
TGTGCCAGTAGTGGGCTAGCGGGAGTAACCGGGGAGCTGTTTTTT	CASSGLAGVTGELFF	TRBD2	TRBV19	TRBJ2-2	many
TGTGCCAGCAGTCCGGCTTTCAACGTGGGGGAGCTGTTTTTT	CASSPAFNVGELFF	NA	TRBV6-2/TRBV6-3	TRBJ2-2	few
TGTGCCAGCAGCTTAGCTAGCGGGAGGGCCGGTAATGAGCAGTTCTTC	CASSLASGRAGNEQFF	TRBD2	TRBV7-3	TRBJ2-1	NA
TGTGCCAGTAGTACTAGCGGGAGGGCCTATGAGCAGTTCTTC	CASSTSGRAYEQFF	TRBD2	TRBV19	TRBJ2-1	many
TGTGCCAGCAGGGGCACGGACAGGGACGGCACCGGGGAGCTGTTTTTT	CASRGTDRDGTGELFF	TRBD1	TRBV12-3/TRBV12-4	TRBJ2-2	few
TGTGCCAGCAGTCCGACAGGGACGGGCGCTGAAGCTTTCTTT	CASSPTGTGAEAFF	TRBD1	TRBV11-2	TRBJ1-1	few
TGTGCCCGGAGTTTCACAGGGGGGAATGGCTACACCTTC	CARSFTGGNGYTF	TRBD1	TRBV30	TRBJ1-2	NA
TGTGCCAGCAGTTTCCTCGAGGACAGGGGCGACACAGAGACCCAGTACTTC	CASSFLEDRGDTETQYF	TRBD1	TRBV27	TRBJ2-5	few
TGTGCCAGCAGTTACGGACAGACCGCCGCAGATACGCAGTATTTT	CASSYGQTAADTQYF	NA	TRBV6-5	TRBJ2-3	NA
TGTGCCAGCAGTTATATGGGAGATACGCAGTATTTT	CASSYMGDTQYF	NA	TRBV27	TRBJ2-3	NA
TGTGCCAGCAGCTCCGGACAGATGGGGAACACTGAAGCTTTCTTT	CASSSGQMGNTEAFF	NA	TRBV7-8	TRBJ1-1	many
TGTGCCAGCTCACCTTTAGGACTTACCTACGAGCAGTACTTC	CASSPLGLTYEQYF	NA	TRBV18	TRBJ2-7	few
TGTGCCAGCACCCTAAGGGCAGCCACCAGCACAGATACGCAGTATTTT	CASTLRAATSTDTQYF	NA	TRBV2	TRBJ2-3	many
TGTGCCAGCAGATCCCGGTCAACAGGGGATGGCACTGAAGCTTTCTTT	CASRSRSTGDGTEAFF	TRBD1	TRBV6-2/TRBV6-3	TRBJ1-1	few
TGCAGTGCCAGACAGGGGGCAATGGGCGGCAACAAAAACATTCAGTACTTC	CSARQGAMGGNKNIQYF	TRBD1	TRBV20-1	TRBJ2-4	many
TGCAGCGTTTTCATAGCGGGATCCTACGAGCAGTACTTC	CSVFIAGSYEQYF	TRBD2	TRBV29-1	TRBJ2-7	many
TGTGCCATCAGGCGCAGTGACAGTGTTAATTCACCCCTCCACTTT	CAIRRSDSVNSPLHF	NA	TRBV10-3	TRBJ1-6	many
TGCAGTGCTAGTAAAGGGGGAGAGACCCAGTACTTC	CSASKGGETQYF	NA	TRBV20-1	TRBJ2-5	few
TGTGCCAGCAGTTTGCCTGGGGCCAACGTCCTGACTTTC	CASSLPGANVLTF	NA	TRBV28	TRBJ2-6	few
TGTGCCAGCAGCGCTAGCGGGAGGGCCTCCTACGAGCAGTACTTC	CASSASGRASYEQYF	TRBD2	TRBV11-2	TRBJ2-7	few
TGTGCCAGCTCATTTGGACGGCCAGAAGCTTTCTTT	CASSFGRPEAFF	NA	TRBV18	TRBJ1-1	many
TGCAGCGCAAATACAGGGGTGGGGGAGACCCAGTACTTC	CSANTGVGETQYF	TRBD1	TRBV29-1	TRBJ2-5	few
TGCAGTGCTAGAGAAGGAGGGGCCGCGAACACTGAAGCTTTCTTT	CSAREGGAANTEAFF	NA	TRBV20-1	TRBJ1-1	few
TGCAGCACCCGCTCAGGGTATAAAGACGAGCAGTACTTC	CSTRSGYKDEQYF	NA	TRBV29-1	TRBJ2-7	NA
TGCGCCAGCGGGGGTGAGGGGTCCTACAATGAGCAGTTCTTC	CASGGEGSYNEQFF	NA	TRBV5-1	TRBJ2-1	many
TGTGCCAGCAGTTCCCACCTAAACACTGAAGCTTTCTTT	CASSSHLNTEAFF	NA	TRBV12-3/TRBV12-4	TRBJ1-1	NA
TGTGCCAGCAGCCCCACAGGGAGCAATCAGCCCCAGCATTTT	CASSPTGSNQPQHF	NA	TRBV7-2	TRBJ1-5	NA
TGTGCCAGCAGCCCACTGGCTAGCGGGGGGGGCACAGATACGCAGTATTTT	CASSPLASGGGTDTQYF	TRBD2	TRBV7-6	TRBJ2-3	NA
TGTGCCAGCAGCTTGGGACAGCGGAACACTGAAGCTTTCTTT	CASSLGQRNTEAFF	TRBD1	TRBV7-9	TRBJ1-1	few
TGTGCCAGCAGTTTAGCAGGGGGGAGCGGGAGAGAGGATACGCAGTATTTT	CASSLAGGSGREDTQYF	TRBD2	TRBV12-3/TRBV12-4	TRBJ2-3	few
TGCAGCGTTGCAGGGGGCAGTGGCACCGGGGAGCTGTTTTTT	CSVAGGSGTGELFF	TRBD1	TRBV29-1	TRBJ2-2	few
TGTGCCAGCAGCTCGCTAGCGGGCCTTCACAATGAGCAGTTCTTC	CASSSLAGLHNEQFF	TRBD2	TRBV7-2	TRBJ2-1	NA
TGTGCCAGTAGTATCGGATGGTCGGTGAATCAGCCCCAGCATTTT	CASSIGWSVNQPQHF	NA	TRBV19	TRBJ1-5	NA
TGTGCCAGCAGGCCCACTAGCGGGAGAGTCTACGAGCAGTACTTC	CASRPTSGRVYEQYF	TRBD2	TRBV12-3/TRBV12-4	TRBJ2-7	NA
TGTGCCAGTAATTCCCTCCGGACAGGAAACAATGAGCAGTTCTTC	CASNSLRTGNNEQFF	TRBD1	TRBV19	TRBJ2-1	NA
TGTGCCAGCAGCCAAGGGACAGCTCAGCCCCAGCATTTT	CASSQGTAQPQHF	NA	TRBV3-1	TRBJ1-5	few
TGCAGTGCTCCAATTCCAAGGGACTATGGCTACACCTTC	CSAPIPRDYGYTF	NA	TRBV20-1	TRBJ1-2	few
TGTGCCAGCAGTTACTCTTTCAGCGGGAGGATCCACGAGCAGTACTTC	CASSYSFSGRIHEQYF	TRBD2	TRBV6-5	TRBJ2-7	few
TGTGCCAGCTCGCGGGACAGGGACATGAACACTGAAGCTTTCTTT	CASSRDRDMNTEAFF	TRBD1	TRBV18	TRBJ1-1	many
TGTGCCAGCAGCCTGACCGGGACAGCCAACTCTGGAAACACCATATATTTT	CASSLTGTANSGNTIYF	TRBD1	TRBV9	TRBJ1-3	many
TGTGCCAGCAGTCCGCGGGTAGGTCAGGGAGATACGCAGTATTTT	CASSPRVGQGDTQYF	NA	TRBV12-3/TRBV12-4	TRBJ2-3	few
TGCAGCGTTGAAGGGGAAACAGGGAAACGGTACGAGCAGTACTTC	CSVEGETGKRYEQYF	NA	TRBV29-1	TRBJ2-7	few
TGTGCCAGCACGACAGGGACTGGGGCCAACGTCCTGACTTTC	CASTTGTGANVLTF	TRBD1	TRBV28	TRBJ2-6	few
TGTGCCAGCAGCCAAGGGACAGGGGGAGCTAACACTGAAGCTTTCTTT	CASSQGTGGANTEAFF	TRBD1	TRBV3-1	TRBJ1-1	NA
TGTGCCAGCAGCTCTCGGACCAGGGGCGGTTTAGAGCAGTACTTC	CASSSRTRGGLEQYF	NA	TRBV7-2	TRBJ2-7	many
TGTGCCAGCAGCCTGACCGGGACACGCCACGAGCAGTACTTC	CASSLTGTRHEQYF	NA	TRBV21-1	TRBJ2-7	few
TGTGCCAGCAGCCAAGAGTTGGCGAGCGGAGTTGGCTATGGCTACACCTTC	CASSQELASGVGYGYTF	NA	TRBV3-2	TRBJ1-2	NA
TGTGCCAGCAGCTTAGAGGCGGCAAGCTCCTACGAGCAGTACTTC	CASSLEAASSYEQYF	NA	TRBV7-9	TRBJ2-7	NA
TGTGCCAGCAGTGTGAATACCCGGGCCAGTGGCCAGCCCCAGCATTTT	CASSVNTRASGQPQHF	NA	TRBV2	TRBJ1-5	many
TGCAGTGCTCCAGCGGTAGTGAACACCGGGGAGCTGTTTTTT	CSAPAVVNTGELFF	NA	TRBV20-1	TRBJ2-2	few
TGTGCCAGCAGCTCCCTAGGGACTAGCGGGAGTAATGAGCAGTTCTTC	CASSSLGTSGSNEQFF	TRBD2	TRBV5-4	TRBJ2-1	many